The 23 T cell receptor beta chains below come from one sample, sequenced in a study of CD8 T cells in Susac syndrome. Random-hexamer reverse transcription was applied to roughly 0.5 to 1 ug RNA. One entry per CDR3 protein, called by TCRdb with MiXCR from the immunoSEQ multiplex PCR reads. The table has 250,000 to 300,000 distinct CDR3 sequences, 80% to 90% seen once. The sequenced sample was CD8+ T cells from PBMCs. All receptors come from a human donor with multiple sclerosis.

A single count supports this clonotype. The rearrangement joins TRBV6-1 to TRBJ2-1; no reliable D call. V lost 6 bases and J 3 bases, leaving 21 bases between the germline ends. The CDR3 spans 17 residues. The V gene's germline CDR1 is MNHNS and CDR2 SASEGT. CDR3 region: CASSPSDGEKIYNEQFF. In DNA, the CDR3 is TGTGCCAGCAGCCCTAGTGACGGTGAGAAGATCTACAATGAGCAGTTCTTC.

This sequence joins TRBV11-2 and TRBJ2-1; 12 bases match TRBD1. The V segment lost 6 bases and the J segment 2 bases; nucleotides outside the gene matches: 2. Germline assignment: CDR1 SGHAT and CDR2 FQNNGV. This CDR3 contains 15 residues. CDR3 bases: TGTGCCAGCAGAGGGACAGGGGGCCCCTACAATGAGCAGTTCTTC. Protein sequence: CASRGTGGPYNEQFF.

About this clonotype: A junction boundary mismatches the germline segment, possibly from a read error. This rearrangement joins TRBV7-7 to TRBJ2-7, with 11 bases lining up with TRBD1. The germline gives CDR1 SSHAT, CDR2 FNYEAQ (reference sequence). The CDR3 consists of 19 residues. CDR3 sequence (DNA): TGTGCTAGCATCAAGAGGGACAGGGGGAAATGGTCTGGTCACTACGAGCAGTACTTC. Amino acids: CASIKRDRGKWSGHYEQYF.

This chain links TRBV5-6 with TRBJ2-5; D not resolved. This CDR3 contains 13 residues. Germline V gives CDR1 SGHDT, CDR2 YYEEEE. V lost 6 bases and J lost 4, with 13 bases in between. The chain's CDR3 is CASNSAARETQYF. The CDR3 DNA follows: TGTGCCAGCAACTCGGCTGCCCGAGAGACCCAGTACTTC.

The rearrangement uses TRBV11-2 and TRBJ2-1; TRBD2 might be the D (6 bases). The CDR3 is made up of 15 amino acids. The V end was cut by 4 bases, the J end by 3 bases, with 13 bases between. The germline V gene encodes CDR1 SGHAT and CDR2 FQNNGV. CDR3: CASSSTRRGYNEQFF. The CDR3 region has the DNA TGTGCCAGCAGCTCGACTAGGCGCGGCTACAATGAGCAGTTCTTC.

This clonotype was counted a few times. J is TRBJ2-3 and V is TRBV5-6; 10 positions agree with TRBD2. Per the germline V gene, CDR1 is SGHDT and CDR2 is YYEEEE. The CDR3 extends over 16 amino acids. V lost 6 bases to trimming and J lost 4 bases; unmatched junction nucleotides: 11. The CDR3 reads CASILGLAEVSDTQYF. CDR3 in DNA: TGTGCCAGCATCCTCGGACTAGCGGAGGTTTCAGATACGCAGTATTTT.

The chain employs TRBV5-5 and TRBJ2-7, with D perhaps TRBD2 (6 bases). CDR3 length: 14 amino acids. Trimming pared 0 bases from V and 1 base from J, leaving 8 bases between. Germline CDR1 SGHKS, CDR2 YYEKEE (reference sequence). CDR3 sequence reads: CASSLDSGSYEQYF. CDR3 sequence (DNA): TGTGCCAGCAGCTTGGATAGCGGTTCCTACGAGCAGTACTTC.

Only one count was recorded for this clonotype. The V gene is TRBV12-3 or TRBV12-4, the J gene TRBJ1-1, with D possibly TRBD1 on 6 matching bases. The germline V and J ends were trimmed by 3 bases and 4 bases, with 12 bases remaining between them. The CDR3 is 14 residues long. The CDR3 DNA sequence: TGTGCCAGCAGTTTGACAGGAATTGCCACTGAAGCTTTCTTT. As protein: CASSLTGIATEAFF.

This chain joins TRBV12-3 or TRBV12-4 and TRBJ2-1; D is possibly TRBD2 (5 bases). This CDR3 has 17 residues. The V end lost 3 bases, the J end lost 7 bases, and 22 bases lay between the germline ends. The CDR3 region is CASSFPEGVRNINEQFF. Here the CDR3 DNA reads TGTGCCAGCAGTTTTCCCGAGGGAGTTCGCAATATTAATGAGCAGTTCTTC.

This sequence joins TRBV27 and TRBJ2-3, with 10 bases aligning to TRBD2. The CDR3 is made up of 16 amino acids. With 5 bases clipped from V and 3 bases from J, the junction kept 8 bases outside the gene matches. In germline, CDR1 is MNHEY, CDR2 SMNVEV (reference sequence). CDR3 nucleotides: TGTGCCAGCAGTCGCGGTAGCGGGGGGAGGACAGATACGCAGTATTTT. It codes for CASSRGSGGRTDTQYF.

This clonotype was recorded only once. V and J are TRBV27 and TRBJ1-1, with a tentative D call TRBD1 (5 bases). The length of the CDR3 is 11 residues. Germline CDR1 is MNHEY and CDR2 is SMNVEV (reference sequence). V lost 4 bases and J 6 bases, leaving 6 bases between the germline ends. DNA of the CDR3: TGTGCCAGCAGTTCGGGGGCTGAAGCTTTCTTT. This gives the protein CASSSGAEAFF.

The chain joins TRBV28 to TRBJ2-3; D possibly corresponds to TRBD2 (5 bases). The CDR3 sequence is 15 residues long. Germline values: CDR1 MDHEN, CDR2 SYDVKM. Trimming shortened V by 5 bases and J by 6 bases, and 18 bases separated the two germline ends. CDR3 DNA sequence: TGTGCCAGCAGTCCCTTAACTAGATGGTACGATACGCAGTATTTT. Its protein product is CASSPLTRWYDTQYF.

This clonotype was seen only a few times. CDR3 region: CASSYDSSGANVLTF. CDR3 bases: TGTGCCAGCAGTTACGACAGCTCTGGGGCCAACGTCCTGACTTTC. V and J are TRBV6-5 and TRBJ2-6; a weak D match, TRBD1 (5 bases). V was pared by 2 bases and J by 0 bases, with 5 bases between. This CDR3 comprises 15 residues. CDR1 MNHEY and CDR2 SVGAGI come from the germline V gene.

The chain couples TRBV28 to TRBJ2-7, with TRBD1 matching 8 bases. Germline V gene sequence: CDR1 MDHEN, CDR2 SYDVKM. CDR3 length: 15 residues. Trimming took 3 bases from V and 2 from J; bases not matched to a gene: 6. In nucleotides, the CDR3 is TGTGCCAGCAGTTTCTACAGGGGGATGGCCTACGAGCAGTACTTC. Translated, it gives CASSFYRGMAYEQYF.

The chain combines TRBV4-1 with TRBJ2-2; 8 bases map to TRBD2. Trimming at V came to 0 bases and at J to 6 bases, leaving 6 bases not matched to a gene. The length of the CDR3 is 16 residues. Germline V CDR1 and CDR2: MGHRA, YSYEKL. CDR3 sequence reads: CASSQDIGRAAGELFF. The CDR3 DNA reads as TGCGCCAGCAGCCAAGATATCGGGAGGGCCGCCGGGGAGCTGTTTTTT.

The CDR3 bases are TGTGCCAGCAGTGAAGCGTCGGGAGACTATGGCTACACCTTC. It is translated as CASSEASGDYGYTF. The chain is built from TRBV6-1 and TRBJ1-2; D remains unclear. The V and J ends lost 0 bases and 3 bases respectively, with 8 bases between them. This CDR3 is built from 14 residues. Germline V gives CDR1 MNHNS, CDR2 SASEGT.

This chain links TRBV7-8 with TRBJ2-7; 7 bases are shared with TRBD2. CDR3 length equals 16 residues. The trim removed 5 bases at V and 3 bases at J, leaving 13 bases unmatched. Germline V gene sequence: CDR1 SGHVS, CDR2 FQNEAQ. Written as DNA, the CDR3 is TGTGCCAGCAGCGCTTTGGGGGAGGGAAGATTCTACGAGCAGTACTTC. It codes for CASSALGEGRFYEQYF.

The genes are TRBV9 and TRBJ2-1; 7 bases fit TRBD2. V shed 4 bases, J shed 8 bases, and the junction held 12 bases outside the gene matches. This CDR3 is built from 15 residues. Germline V gene lookup returns CDR1 SGDLS and CDR2 YYNGEE. CDR3 DNA sequence: TGTGCCAGCAGCCAACGGGGCGGGAGTAGGGATGAGCAGTTCTTC. This gives the protein CASSQRGGSRDEQFF.

The chain combines TRBV7-3 with TRBJ2-1; no clear D. Trimming took 4 bases from V and 4 from J, leaving 8 bases between them. Looked up from germline, CDR1 is SGHTA and CDR2 is FQGTGA. There are 13 residues in the CDR3. The CDR3: CASSWSRYNEQFF. CDR3 DNA sequence: TGTGCCAGCAGCTGGTCTAGGTACAATGAGCAGTTCTTC.

The chain joins TRBV12-3 or TRBV12-4 to TRBJ2-1; 14 positions agree with TRBD2. V shed 6 bases, J shed 7 bases, and the junction held 8 bases outside the gene matches. The length of the CDR3 is 16 residues. As DNA, the CDR3 is TGTGCCAGCAGAGACGGGACTAGCGGGAGTGAAAATGAGCAGTTCTTC. Amino acid sequence: CASRDGTSGSENEQFF.

V usage is TRBV27 and J usage is TRBJ1-2; D is unresolved. Germline V gene data show CDR1 as MNHEY and CDR2 as SMNVEV (reference sequence). The CDR3 spans 14 residues. Deletions cut 2 bases from V and 7 bases from J, with 14 bases between. Written as DNA, the CDR3 is TGTGCCAGCAGTTTACTCGGCCCTAGGGCTGGCTACACCTTC. It codes for CASSLLGPRAGYTF.

The DNA of the CDR3 is TGTGCCAGCAGTTACAACCCAGGCTCCTATGGCTACACCTTC. Its translation: CASSYNPGSYGYTF. The V and J genes are TRBV27 and TRBJ1-2, with D unclear. The CDR3 runs 14 residues. The germline V gene encodes CDR1 MNHEY and CDR2 SMNVEV (reference sequence). V lost 4 bases to trimming and J lost 4 bases, with 13 bases between them.

The CDR3 DNA reads TGTGCCAGCAGCGTGGGACAGGGGCCCAACTATGGCTACACCTTC. Protein product: CASSVGQGPNYGYTF. This chain uses TRBV9 with TRBJ1-2; 10 bases line up with TRBD1. Germline V gene sequence: CDR1 SGDLS, CDR2 YYNGEE. V shed 2 bases and J 2 bases; nucleotides not matched to a gene: 3. The CDR3 has 15 amino acids.